The next 27 T cell receptor beta chains were all read from a single sample in a study of T cells expressing NK-cell markers. Reanalyzing the 5' RACE reads, TCRdb keeps one entry per CDR3 protein, without DNA. Its clone listing holds roughly 180,000 distinct CDR3 sequences. What was sequenced was blood T cells: a sorted CD56 or NKG2C T cell subset, CD4+ or CD8+ T cells, or bulk PBMC T cells (not recorded which). The receptors originated from a woman aged 18 to 75 in good health.

The chain has TRBV20-1 and TRBJ1-5. CDR1 is DFQATT, CDR2 SNEGSKA, per germline (reference sequence). CDR3 size: 14 residues. CDR3 in amino acids: CSPLRGGSNQPQHF.

The V call is TRBV7-8, the J call TRBJ2-7; there is no DNA to check the TCRdb D call of TRBD1. This CDR3 comprises 15 residues. Germline values: CDR1 SGHVS, CDR2 FQNEAQ. The CDR3 sequence: CASRSLRGQLYEQYF.

V usage is TRBV5-1 and J usage is TRBJ2-1; TCRdb's D call of TRBD2 is untestable without DNA. Germline V gene sequence: CDR1 SGHRS, CDR2 YFSETQ. This CDR3 is 15 amino acids long. CDR3 sequence reads: CASSLPGLGENEQFF.

The gene calls are TRBV5-1 and TRBJ1-2. Germline V gives CDR1 SGHRS, CDR2 YFSETQ. The CDR3 runs to 13 residues. The chain's CDR3 is CASSLEASYGYTF.

The CDR3 spells CSARMRETQYF. V is TRBV20-1 and J is TRBJ2-5. This CDR3 is 11 amino acids long. Germline V CDR1 and CDR2: DFQATT, SNEGSKA (reference sequence).

V usage is TRBV28 and J usage is TRBJ2-7; TCRdb picks TRBD1, but there is no DNA to check that call. Germline CDR1 is MDHEN and CDR2 is SYDVKM. CDR3 length: 16 residues. The CDR3 here is CASSLSGSGQSYEQYF. Based on the CDR3 plus reference TRBV28 and TRBJ2-7, the full variable domain is DVKVTQSSRYLVKRTGEKVFLECVQDMDHENMFWYRQDPGLGLRLIYFSYDVKMKEKGDIPEGYSVSREKKERFSLILESASTNQTSMYLCASSLSGSGQSYEQYFGPGTRLTVT.

The chain links TRBV11-2 to TRBJ2-1; TCRdb reports TRBD1, a call that lacks DNA to check it against. The V gene's germline CDR1 is SGHAT and CDR2 FQNNGV. The CDR3 length is 19 residues. CDR3 loop: CASSGRAKTKIPTMSGQFF.

The chain is built from TRBV2 and TRBJ2-3; without DNA, the TCRdb call of TRBD1 cannot be checked. The CDR3 covers 12 residues. In germline, CDR1 is SNHLY, CDR2 FYNNEI. CDR3 region: CASTPAGDTQYF.

This chain links TRBV27 with TRBJ1-5; TCRdb lists TRBD1, though no DNA is available to test this call. CDR1 and CDR2 from the germline V gene are MNHEY and SMNVEV (reference sequence). The CDR3 spans 13 residues. CDR3 sequence: CASSFAGSQPQHF.

This chain connects TRBV30 to TRBJ2-5. The CDR3 is made up of 14 amino acids. Germline V gives CDR1 GTSNPN, CDR2 SVGIG (reference sequence). The CDR3 spells CAWSTFEPEETQYF.

This sequence joins TRBV20-1 and TRBJ2-5; TCRdb selects TRBD1, and the lack of DNA leaves this call unchecked. The CDR3 consists of 13 residues. The germline V gene encodes CDR1 DFQATT and CDR2 SNEGSKA (reference sequence). The CDR3 reads CSARVDARETQYF.

The rearrangement links TRBV27 to TRBJ1-4. Germline assignment: CDR1 MNHEY and CDR2 SMNVEV (reference sequence). The CDR3 is 15 amino acids. This chain's CDR3 is CASTQVGATNEKLFF.

The rearrangement uses TRBV4-2 and TRBJ1-6. Germline V gives CDR1 LGHNA, CDR2 YNFKEQ. The CDR3 loop spans 16 amino acids. The CDR3: CASSQEGPISNSPLHF.

V usage is TRBV7-2 and J usage is TRBJ2-1; TCRdb designates TRBD2, a call that cannot be tested without DNA. There are 15 residues in the CDR3. CDR1 is SGHTA and CDR2 is FQGNSA in the germline V gene. CDR3 sequence: CASSPRITRDNEQFF.

CDR3 loop: CSVLLGSYEQYF. V gene TRBV29-1 combines with J gene TRBJ2-7. CDR3 size: 12 residues. CDR1 is SQVTM and CDR2 is ANQGSEA in the germline V gene.

CDR3 region: CASSTGQGSYGYTF. The chain links TRBV5-6 to TRBJ1-2; checking the TCRdb D call of TRBD1 is not possible without DNA. The CDR3 has 14 amino acids. Per germline, CDR1 SGHDT and CDR2 YYEEEE. Complete variable domain (other parts from reference TRBV5-6 and TRBJ1-2): DAGVTQSPTHLIKTRGQQVTLRCSPKSGHDTVSWYQQALGQGPQFIFQYYEEEERQRGNFPDRFSGHQFPNYSSELNVNALLLGDSALYLCASSTGQGSYGYTFGSGTRLTVV.

This chain connects TRBV6-1 to TRBJ2-1; TCRdb's D gene call, TRBD1, goes unchecked for lack of DNA. Germline V gene sequence: CDR1 MNHNS, CDR2 SASEGT. This CDR3 region has 16 residues. The CDR3 region is CASRRGGDRAHNEQFF.

V gene TRBV5-8 combines with J gene TRBJ1-1; TCRdb designates TRBD1, a call that cannot be tested without DNA. The CDR3 is 16 residues long. The germline V gene encodes CDR1 SGHTS and CDR2 YDEGEE. CDR3 protein: CASSWRPGTGRREAFF.

This CDR3 is CASSILASSYNEQFF. The chain has TRBV12-3 or TRBV12-4 and TRBJ2-1. The CDR3 has 15 residues.

The rearrangement uses TRBV12-3 or TRBV12-4 and TRBJ2-7; TCRdb lists TRBD1, though no DNA is available to test this call. The length of the CDR3 is 13 residues. The CDR3 reads CASSLEGTAEQYF.

V and J are TRBV3-1 and TRBJ1-3. The CDR3 is 16 residues long. Germline assignment: CDR1 LGHDT and CDR2 YNNKEL (reference sequence). The CDR3 spells CASSQGLPTTGNTIYF.

The chain links TRBV29-1 to TRBJ1-2. The CDR3 is 12 residues long. Germline V gene data show CDR1 as SQVTM and CDR2 as ANQGSEA. CDR3 in amino acids: CSVETTNYGYTF.

The chain employs TRBV6-2 or TRBV6-3 and TRBJ1-5; TCRdb gives TRBD1 as the D gene, but with no DNA this cannot be confirmed. The CDR3 consists of 14 residues. Germline CDR1 is MNHEY and CDR2 is SVGEGT. CDR3 region: CASTHDPGYQPQHF.

The J gene is TRBJ2-3, the V gene TRBV2; lacking DNA, the TRBD2 call made by TCRdb goes unchecked. This CDR3 contains 15 residues. CDR1 and CDR2 from the germline V gene are SNHLY and FYNNEI. CDR3 protein: CASSVPSGSTDTQYF.

The rearrangement joins TRBV14 to TRBJ2-7. Germline values: CDR1 SGHDN, CDR2 FVKESK. The CDR3 sequence is 14 residues long. CDR3 loop: CASSRRDLRSEQYF.

This sequence joins TRBV28 and TRBJ1-6; TCRdb outputs TRBD1, but without DNA this stays unchecked. The CDR3 has 12 amino acids. Germline values: CDR1 MDHEN, CDR2 SYDVKM. The chain's CDR3 is CASSLQGSPLHF.

The chain joins TRBV4-1 to TRBJ1-6; TCRdb indicates TRBD1, and absent DNA this call remains unverified. The germline gives CDR1 MGHRA, CDR2 YSYEKL. CDR3 length: 15 amino acids. CDR3 protein: CASSQGQVDNSPLHF.